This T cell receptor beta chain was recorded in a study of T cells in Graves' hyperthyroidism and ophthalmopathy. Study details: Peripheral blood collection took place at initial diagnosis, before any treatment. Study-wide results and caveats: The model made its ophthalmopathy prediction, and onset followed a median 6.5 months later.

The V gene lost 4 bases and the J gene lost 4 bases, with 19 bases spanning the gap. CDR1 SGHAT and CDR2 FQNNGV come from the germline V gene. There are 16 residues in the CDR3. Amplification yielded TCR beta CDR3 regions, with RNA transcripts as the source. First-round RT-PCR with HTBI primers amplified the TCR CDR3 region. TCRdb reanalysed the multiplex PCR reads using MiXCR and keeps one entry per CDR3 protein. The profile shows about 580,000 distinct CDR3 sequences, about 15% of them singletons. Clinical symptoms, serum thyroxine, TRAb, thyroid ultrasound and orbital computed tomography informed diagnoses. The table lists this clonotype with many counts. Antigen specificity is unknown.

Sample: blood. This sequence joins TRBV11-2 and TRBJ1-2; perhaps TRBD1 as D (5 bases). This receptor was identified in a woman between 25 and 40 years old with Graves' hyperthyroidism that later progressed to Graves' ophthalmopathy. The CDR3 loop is CASSSLSRGRRYGYTF. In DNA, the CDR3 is TGTGCCAGCAGCTCCCTCTCTCGGGGCAGGCGCTATGGCTACACCTTC.